This TCR beta chain was retrieved from a study of cytomegalovirus exposure and HLA in healthy donors. For the study at large: A data release that came early held some 79 million unique TCRs from HLA-typed donors.

The ends lost 3 bases at V and 3 bases at J; junction bases unmatched: 14. This CDR3 is 18 amino acids long. In germline, CDR1 is KGHSH, CDR2 LQKENI. PCR employed 60 Vbeta and 13 Jbeta primers. Generated by immunoSEQ multiplex PCR, the TCRdb table keeps only in-frame clones and is missing some. In the table there are more than 200,000 clones, about 80% of which are singletons. A remark on this clone: Its antigen is still unknown.

Healthy bone marrow donors formed the donor group. Study results and limitations: The study had only CMV serostatus as immune exposure information. V segments that were indistinguishable, TRBV6-2 and TRBV6-3 among them, were omitted from analysis.

The material sequenced was PBMCs. This chain connects TRBV18 to TRBJ1-2; 9 bases are shared with TRBD1. This clonotype was obtained from a girl between 5 and 17 years old in good health and CMV-seronegative. The CDR3 DNA follows: TGTGCCAGCTCACCGTTTAGAACAGGGGGCGCCCAGGACTATGGCTACACCTTC. Amino acid sequence: CASSPFRTGGAQDYGYTF.